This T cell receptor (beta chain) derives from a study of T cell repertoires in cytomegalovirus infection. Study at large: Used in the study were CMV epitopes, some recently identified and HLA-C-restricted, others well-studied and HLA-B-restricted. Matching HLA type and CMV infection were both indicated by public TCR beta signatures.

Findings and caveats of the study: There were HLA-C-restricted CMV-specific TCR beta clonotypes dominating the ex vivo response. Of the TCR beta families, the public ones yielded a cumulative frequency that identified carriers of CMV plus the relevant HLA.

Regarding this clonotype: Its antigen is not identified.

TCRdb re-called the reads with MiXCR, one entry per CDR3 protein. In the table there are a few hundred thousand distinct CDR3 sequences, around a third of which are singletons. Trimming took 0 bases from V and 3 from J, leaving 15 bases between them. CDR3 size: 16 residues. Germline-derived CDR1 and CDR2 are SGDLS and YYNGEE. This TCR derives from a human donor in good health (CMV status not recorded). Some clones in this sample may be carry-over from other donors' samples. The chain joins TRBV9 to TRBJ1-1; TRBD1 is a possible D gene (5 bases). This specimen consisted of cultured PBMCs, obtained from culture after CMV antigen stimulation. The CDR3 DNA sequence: TGTGCCAGCAGCGTAGGACAGTTCTCCTACGACACTGAAGCTTTCTTT. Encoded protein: CASSVGQFSYDTEAFF.